The rows below give T cell receptor beta chains drawn from one sample of a study of blood T cell repertoires in COVID-19. Only in-frame clones appear in the TCRdb table, and some are missing; sequencing was by immunoSEQ multiplex PCR. Of about 46,000 clones listed, approximately 85% were seen once; the top ten hold about a third. Sequencing was done on a sample of peripheral blood. These receptors originate from a woman aged 80 or older with COVID-19, enrolled during active disease. CDR3s include the opening cysteine and the closing phenylalanine or tryptophan. Each record gives: V gene, J gene, clone size, D gene, CDR3 protein, CDR3 DNA. D genes are given only for firm matches. Size tells how often a clone was seen (once, few, many) or the class of an expanded clone, and some rows leave it out.

TRBV15	TRBJ2-1	NA	NA	CATSRRYNEQFF	TGTGCCACCAGCAGGAGGTACAATGAGCAGTTCTTC
TRBV5-5	TRBJ1-3	NA	NA	CASSLAGMGPIYF	TGTGCCAGCAGCTTGGCCGGGATGGGTCCCATATATTTT
TRBV28	TRBJ2-7	NA	NA	CASSTGSYEQYF	TGTGCCAGCAGCACAGGATCCTACGAGCAGTACTTC
TRBV5-4	TRBJ2-1	NA	TRBD2	CASRAGTSGSYNEQFF	TGTGCCAGCAGGGCCGGGACTAGCGGGAGCTACAATGAGCAGTTCTTC
TRBV2	TRBJ2-5	NA	NA	CASSDIYQETQYF	TGTGCCAGCAGTGATATCTATCAAGAGACCCAGTACTTC
TRBV28	TRBJ2-1	NA	TRBD2	CASTPSGTTNSYNEQFF	TGTGCCAGCACCCCTTCCGGGACTACCAACTCCTACAATGAGCAGTTCTTC
TRBV2	TRBJ1-2	medium-sized	NA	CASSVTEGYGYTF	TGTGCCAGCAGTGTCACCGAGGGCTATGGCTACACCTTC
TRBV10-1	TRBJ2-3	NA	TRBD2	CATGTSGSTDTQYF	TGCGCCACCGGGACTAGCGGTAGCACAGATACGCAGTATTTT
TRBV28	TRBJ1-4	NA	NA	CASSPPTVTNEKLFF	TGTGCCAGCAGCCCCCCCACAGTAACTAATGAAAAACTGTTTTTT
TRBV28	TRBJ1-1	NA	NA	CASRPGGRNTEAFF	TGTGCCAGCAGGCCCGGTGGTCGTAACACTGAAGCTTTCTTT
TRBV6-2/TRBV6-3	TRBJ2-7	NA	NA	CASSYGGQGKHEQYF	TGTGCCAGCAGTTACGGTGGGCAGGGGAAGCACGAGCAGTACTTC
TRBV7-2	TRBJ2-2	NA	TRBD1	CASSYRTGTGELFF	TGTGCCAGCAGCTACAGGACAGGCACCGGGGAGCTGTTTTTT
TRBV10-2	TRBJ2-5	NA	NA	CASSPRGYQETQYF	TGCGCCAGCAGTCCTAGGGGGTACCAAGAGACCCAGTACTTC
TRBV7-2	TRBJ1-3	NA	TRBD1	CASSTRQGNTIYF	TGTGCCAGCAGCACGCGACAGGGGAACACCATATATTTT
TRBV10-3	TRBJ2-3	NA	TRBD1	CAISVGQGAADTQYF	TGTGCCATCAGCGTCGGACAGGGCGCGGCAGATACGCAGTATTTT
TRBV19	TRBJ1-5	few	TRBD1	CASSIRTGGLGDQPQHF	TGTGCCAGTAGTATAAGGACAGGGGGCTTAGGAGATCAGCCCCAGCATTTT
TRBV6-2/TRBV6-3	TRBJ1-6	NA	TRBD1	CASTPPDRGSSPLHF	TGTGCCAGCACCCCCCCGGACAGGGGTAGTTCACCCCTCCACTTT
TRBV7-9	TRBJ2-7	NA	TRBD2	CASSPIGLAGVGEQYF	TGTGCCAGCAGCCCTATAGGGCTAGCGGGAGTCGGGGAGCAGTACTTC
TRBV4-1	TRBJ2-7	NA	TRBD2	CASSQAPSGGRSYEQYF	TGCGCCAGCAGCCAAGCCCCTAGCGGGGGTCGCTCCTACGAGCAGTACTTC
TRBV4-1	TRBJ2-4	NA	NA	CASSQEVLLIQYF	TGCGCCAGCAGCCAAGAGGTCCTACTTATTCAGTACTTC
TRBV29-1	TRBJ2-3	NA	TRBD2	CSVEGLAGSTDTQYF	TGCAGCGTTGAAGGGCTAGCGGGGAGCACAGATACGCAGTATTTT
TRBV3-1/TRBV3-2	TRBJ1-2	NA	TRBD1	CASSQDQGQGYYGYTF	TGTGCCAGCAGCCAAGATCAGGGACAGGGGTACTATGGCTACACCTTC
TRBV23-1	TRBJ2-5	NA	NA	CASSQSRELGETQYF	TGCGCCAGCAGTCAATCAAGGGAGTTGGGGGAGACCCAGTACTTC
TRBV7-2	TRBJ1-5	NA	TRBD1	CASSLVGTGPNQPQHF	TGTGCCAGCAGCTTAGTCGGGACAGGGCCCAATCAGCCCCAGCATTTT
TRBV7-2	TRBJ2-7	NA	NA	CASSRQDSYEQYF	TGTGCCAGCAGCCGACAGGACTCCTACGAGCAGTACTTC
TRBV3-1/TRBV3-2	TRBJ2-3	few	TRBD1	CASSHETGPDTQYF	TGTGCCAGCAGCCATGAGACAGGGCCAGATACGCAGTATTTT
TRBV5-1	TRBJ2-5	NA	NA	CASSLVGGGETQYF	TGCGCCAGCAGCTTGGTTGGGGGCGGAGAGACCCAGTACTTC
TRBV23-1	TRBJ1-2	NA	NA	CASSQYTGISSYGYTF	TGCGCCAGCAGTCAGTACACAGGGATCTCTAGCTATGGCTACACCTTC
TRBV3-1/TRBV3-2	TRBJ1-4	NA	TRBD1	CASSQGQGWANEKLFF	TGTGCCAGCAGCCAAGGACAGGGGTGGGCTAATGAAAAACTGTTTTTT